Listed below are T cell receptor beta chains from one sample, sequenced in a study of cytomegalovirus exposure and HLA in healthy donors. Assay used: immunoSEQ multiplex PCR; TCRdb lists only in-frame clones, some missing. The sample shows about 220,000 clones, around 80% of them seen only once. Sequenced material: PBMCs. The source of these receptors is a man younger than 35 in good health and CMV-seronegative. CDR3s include the opening cysteine and the closing phenylalanine or tryptophan. The D gene is left open where the match is weak. The size entry is marked missing in some rows and otherwise reads once, few, many or a size class.

clone_size	d_call	v_call	j_call	cdr3_aa	cdr3_nt
once	NA	TRBV9	TRBJ2-7	CASSVEAGSFYEQYF	TGTGCCAGCAGCGTAGAGGCAGGATCTTTCTACGAGCAGTACTTC
few	NA	TRBV15	TRBJ2-7	CATSRVRVGSYEQYF	TGTGCCACCAGCAGAGTCAGGGTCGGTTCCTACGAGCAGTACTTC
NA	NA	TRBV7-9	TRBJ1-2	CASSLGQGGYTF	TGTGCCAGCAGCTTAGGTCAGGGTGGTTACACCTTC
NA	TRBD2	TRBV5-6	TRBJ2-3	CASSLLSGMTDTQYF	TGTGCCAGCAGCTTGTTGAGCGGGATGACAGATACGCAGTATTTT
NA	TRBD1	TRBV27	TRBJ1-2	CASSPRGAGGGYGYTF	TGTGCCAGCAGTCCTCGTGGGGCAGGGGGAGGCTATGGCTACACCTTC
few	TRBD1	TRBV5-5	TRBJ1-3	CASSLPTGAGNTIYF	TGTGCCAGCAGCCTACCGACAGGGGCTGGAAACACCATATATTTT
NA	TRBD1	TRBV18	TRBJ1-2	CASSPGQGSFGYTF	TGTGCCAGCTCACCAGGACAGGGGAGTTTTGGCTACACCTTC
NA	TRBD1	TRBV15	TRBJ1-2	CATSRDRGQGEGYTF	TGTGCCACCAGCAGAGATAGAGGACAGGGGGAAGGCTACACCTTC
NA	TRBD1	TRBV2	TRBJ2-1	CASSEGQGAYNEQFF	TGTGCCAGCAGTGAGGGACAGGGGGCCTACAATGAGCAGTTCTTC
once	NA	TRBV6-1	TRBJ2-5	CASSEGAGLETQYF	TGTGCCAGCAGCGAAGGGGCAGGGCTAGAGACCCAGTACTTC
once	TRBD1	TRBV27	TRBJ1-2	CASSLTGKGYTF	TGTGCCAGCAGTTTGACAGGGAAAGGCTACACCTTC
NA	NA	TRBV19	TRBJ1-1	CASSISGSGTEAFF	TGTGCCAGTAGTATATCGGGGTCGGGCACTGAAGCTTTCTTT
few	NA	TRBV6-1	TRBJ2-7	CASSESREIYSYEQYF	TGTGCCAGCAGTGAATCGCGGGAAATTTACTCCTACGAGCAGTACTTC
NA	NA	TRBV5-4	TRBJ1-1	CASSWAENTEAFF	TGTGCCAGCAGCTGGGCAGAGAACACTGAAGCTTTCTTT
NA	NA	TRBV7-9	TRBJ1-1	CASSLSGQVRTEAFF	TGTGCCAGCAGCTTATCGGGACAAGTAAGAACTGAAGCTTTCTTT
NA	NA	TRBV7-9	TRBJ2-7	CASSLGTGSEQYF	TGTGCCAGCAGCTTAGGGACTGGCTCAGAGCAGTACTTC
NA	NA	TRBV7-2	TRBJ2-3	CASSLGITSTDTQYF	TGTGCCAGCAGCTTAGGCATCACTAGCACAGATACGCAGTATTTT
few	NA	TRBV29-1	TRBJ2-4	CSVSPQAKNIQYF	TGCAGCGTTTCTCCACAGGCCAAAAACATTCAGTACTTC
few	TRBD1	TRBV29-1	TRBJ1-5	CSVSTGGRNQPQHF	TGCAGCGTTTCAACAGGGGGTCGCAATCAGCCCCAGCATTTT
NA	TRBD2	TRBV7-3	TRBJ2-2	CASRGGREGLSGELFF	TGTGCCAGCCGGGGAGGGCGGGAGGGCCTCTCCGGGGAGCTGTTTTTT
NA	TRBD1	TRBV29-1	TRBJ2-5	CSVVKGARETQYF	TGCAGCGTTGTTAAGGGGGCCCGAGAGACCCAGTACTTC
NA	TRBD2	TRBV5-1	TRBJ2-1	CASSWMTGGGNNEQFF	TGCGCCAGCAGCTGGATGACTGGCGGGGGGAACAATGAGCAGTTCTTC
NA	NA	TRBV29-1	TRBJ1-1	CSVRWSGNSEAFF	TGCAGCGTTCGGTGGTCGGGGAACTCTGAAGCTTTCTTT
NA	TRBD2	TRBV7-9	TRBJ2-5	CASSLSGVYQETQYF	TGTGCCAGCAGCCTAAGCGGGGTTTATCAAGAGACCCAGTACTTC
NA	NA	TRBV5-4	TRBJ1-1	CASSFPRGSTTEAFF	TGTGCCAGCAGCTTTCCCAGGGGTTCGACCACTGAAGCTTTCTTT
NA	NA	TRBV7-9	TRBJ1-1	CASIGQLGGTEAFF	TGTGCCAGCATTGGGCAGCTCGGGGGCACTGAAGCTTTCTTT
few	TRBD2	TRBV5-1	TRBJ2-5	CASSFDLAGGSQYF	TGCGCCAGCAGCTTCGATCTAGCGGGAGGGTCCCAGTACTTC
NA	TRBD2	TRBV7-9	TRBJ2-3	CASSTAAGTSRTSTDTQYF	TGTGCCAGCAGCACAGCTGCCGGGACTAGCAGAACTAGCACAGATACGCAGTATTTT
NA	NA	TRBV29-1	TRBJ2-5	CSSRKPRGGGETQYF	TGCAGCTCCCGGAAGCCGAGGGGAGGTGGGGAGACCCAGTACTTC
NA	TRBD1	TRBV7-9	TRBJ2-7	CSSSIQGGSQYF	TGTTCCAGCAGCATACAGGGGGGATCGCAGTACTTC
NA	TRBD1	TRBV5-4	TRBJ1-1	CASSLGGQGGNTEAFF	TGTGCCAGCAGCTTGGGGGGGCAGGGGGGGAACACTGAAGCTTTCTTT